This T cell receptor (beta chain) was found in a study of T cell responses to AZD1222 COVID-19 vaccine. CDR3 length: 12 residues. Germline V gene sequence: CDR1 GTSNPN, CDR2 SVGIG (reference sequence). V lost 2 bases and J lost 6, with 10 bases in between. TCRdb keeps only in-frame clones here, not all; method: immunoSEQ multiplex PCR. The data contain around 120,000 clones, about nine tenths of them singletons. Study results and caveats: Spike was spanned by vaccine-associated CD4 TCRs, which were dominant at 160-218 and 743-854. White British people made up most donors, females outnumbered males, and clonal diversity was possibly underestimated.

As regards this clone: What it binds is not known.

V is TRBV30 and J is TRBJ1-2; no reliable D call. Specimen: peripheral blood, collected 28 days after the second AZD1222 dose. The source is an adult who received the AZD1222 COVID-19 vaccine. CDR3: CAWSSGNNGYTF. In DNA, the CDR3 is TGTGCCTGGAGTAGCGGGAATAATGGCTACACCTTC.